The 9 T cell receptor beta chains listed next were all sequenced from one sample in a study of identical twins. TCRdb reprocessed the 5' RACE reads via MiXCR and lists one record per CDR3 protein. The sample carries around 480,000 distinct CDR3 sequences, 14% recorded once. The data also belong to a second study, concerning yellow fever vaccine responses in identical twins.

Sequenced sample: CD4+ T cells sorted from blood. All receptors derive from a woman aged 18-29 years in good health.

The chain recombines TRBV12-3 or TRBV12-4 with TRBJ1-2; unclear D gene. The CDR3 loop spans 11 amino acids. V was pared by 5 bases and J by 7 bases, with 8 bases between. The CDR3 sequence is CASSRTGGYTF. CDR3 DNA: TGTGCCAGCAGTCGGACCGGTGGCTACACCTTC.

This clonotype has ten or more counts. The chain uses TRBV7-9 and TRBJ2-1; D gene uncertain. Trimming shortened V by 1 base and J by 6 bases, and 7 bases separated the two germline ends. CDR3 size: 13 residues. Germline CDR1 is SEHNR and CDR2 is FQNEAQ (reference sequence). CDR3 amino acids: CASSLVWPNEQFF. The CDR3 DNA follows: TGTGCCAGCAGCTTAGTTTGGCCCAATGAGCAGTTCTTC.

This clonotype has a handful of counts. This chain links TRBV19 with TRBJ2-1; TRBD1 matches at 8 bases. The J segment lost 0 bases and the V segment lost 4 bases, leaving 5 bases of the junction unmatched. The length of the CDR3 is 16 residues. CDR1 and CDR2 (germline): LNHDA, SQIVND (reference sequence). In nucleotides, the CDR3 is TGTGCCAGTAGTAGGAGGACAGGGAGCTCCTACAATGAGCAGTTCTTC. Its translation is CASSRRTGSSYNEQFF. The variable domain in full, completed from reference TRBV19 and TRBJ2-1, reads DGGITQSPKYLFRKEGQNVTLSCEQNLNHDAMYWYRQDPGQGLRLIYYSQIVNDFQKGDIAEGYSVSREKKESFPLTVTSAQKNPTAFYLCASSRRTGSSYNEQFFGPGTRLTVL.

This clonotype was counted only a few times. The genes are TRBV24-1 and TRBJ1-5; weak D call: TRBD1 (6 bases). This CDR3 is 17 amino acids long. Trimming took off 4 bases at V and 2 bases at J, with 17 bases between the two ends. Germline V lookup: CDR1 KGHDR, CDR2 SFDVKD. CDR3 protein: CATSEAKQGGGNQPQHF. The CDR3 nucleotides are TGTGCCACCAGTGAGGCAAAACAGGGTGGGGGCAATCAGCCCCAGCATTTT.

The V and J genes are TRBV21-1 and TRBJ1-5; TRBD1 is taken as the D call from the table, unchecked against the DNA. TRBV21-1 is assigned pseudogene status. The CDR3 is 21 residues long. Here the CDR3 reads CASSKGDHRGGIINSNQPQHF. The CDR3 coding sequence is TGTGCCAGCAGCAAGGGGGATCACAGGGGGGGAATCATCAATAGCAATCAGCCCCAGCATTTT.

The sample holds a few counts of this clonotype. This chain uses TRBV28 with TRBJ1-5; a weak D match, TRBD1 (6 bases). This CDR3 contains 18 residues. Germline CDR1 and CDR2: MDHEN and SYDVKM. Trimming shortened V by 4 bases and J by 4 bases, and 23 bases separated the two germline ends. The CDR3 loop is CASSSDRDTYGGNQPQHF. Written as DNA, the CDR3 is TGTGCCAGCAGTTCGGACCGGGACACCTATGGTGGGAATCAGCCCCAGCATTTT. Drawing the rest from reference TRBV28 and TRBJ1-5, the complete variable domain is DVKVTQSSRYLVKRTGEKVFLECVQDMDHENMFWYRQDPGLGLRLIYFSYDVKMKEKGDIPEGYSVSREKKERFSLILESASTNQTSMYLCASSSDRDTYGGNQPQHFGDGTRLSIL.

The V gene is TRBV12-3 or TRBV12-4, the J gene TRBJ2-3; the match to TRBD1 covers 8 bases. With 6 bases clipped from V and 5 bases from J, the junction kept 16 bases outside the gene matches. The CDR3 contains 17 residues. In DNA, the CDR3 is TGTGCCAGCAGCGACAGGGGAGTCCCCCACCATAGAGATACGCAGTATTTT. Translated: CASSDRGVPHHRDTQYF.

The CDR3: CASGQDQPQHF. As DNA, the CDR3 is TGTGCCAGCGGTCAGGATCAGCCCCAGCATTTT. The chain joins TRBV6-6 to TRBJ1-5; no firm D call. CDR3 length: 11 residues. The germline V and J ends were trimmed by 8 bases and 5 bases, with 7 bases remaining between them. In germline, CDR1 is MNHNY, CDR2 SVGAGI (reference sequence).

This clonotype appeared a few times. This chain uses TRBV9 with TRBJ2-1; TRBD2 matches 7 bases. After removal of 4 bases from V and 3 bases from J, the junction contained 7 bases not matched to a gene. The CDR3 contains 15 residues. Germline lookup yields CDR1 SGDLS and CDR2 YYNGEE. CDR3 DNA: TGTGCCAGCAGCAAGCGGGAAGGTTACTACAATGAGCAGTTCTTC. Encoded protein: CASSKREGYYNEQFF.